This T cell receptor (beta chain) was identified in a study of OX40 agonist ivuxolimab in advanced cancers. As for the study in general: Dose-escalation cases comprised hepatocellular carcinoma, melanoma, renal cell or head and neck cancer.

The protocol was immunoSEQ multiplex PCR, while the TCRdb copy is restricted to in-frame clones and leaves out a portion. In the table there are around 80,000 clones, about 92% of which are singletons. Any history of autoimmune disease or systemic immunosuppression disqualified patients. From germline, CDR1 is MGHRA and CDR2 YSYEKL. J was trimmed by 2 bases and V by 0 bases; bases with no gene match: 7. This CDR3 contains 17 residues. This sequence joins TRBV4-1 and TRBJ2-1, with 7 nucleotides matching TRBD2. The receptor comes from an adult with an advanced solid tumor such as melanoma, head and neck, liver or kidney cancer. The material was CD4+ or CD8+ T cells sorted from blood, obtained in a trial of the OX40 agonist ivuxolimab. This CDR3 reads CASSQDGAGATYNEQFF. The CDR3 DNA is TGCGCCAGCAGCCAAGATGGTGCGGGAGCCACCTACAATGAGCAGTTCTTC.